This TCR beta chain was observed in a study of cytomegalovirus exposure and HLA in healthy donors. Using immunoSEQ multiplex PCR, the repertoire was profiled, and TCRdb retains in-frame clones only, with some absent. Of tens of thousands of clones listed, around nine tenths are singletons. The CDR3 runs 15 residues. With 8 bases clipped from V and 2 bases from J, the junction kept 11 bases outside the gene matches. Germline CDR1 and CDR2: SNHLY and FYNNEI. Sequencing used PBMCs. V and J are TRBV2 and TRBJ1-1; 7 positions match TRBD1. This receptor was taken from a woman between 18 and 29 years old in good health and CMV-seropositive. The DNA for the CDR3 is TGTGCCAGCCGAGCAGGGGGAAGGGTAAACACTGAAGCTTTCTTT. Translated: CASRAGGRVNTEAFF.